This paragraph covers one TCR beta chain sequence. Profiling relied on immunoSEQ multiplex PCR, and the TCRdb table lists in-frame clones only, not all of them. The sample carries around 250,000 clones, 80% to 95% recorded once. Allocation to cohorts depended on clinical history reported by the participants. V lost 5 bases and J lost 7; bases outside the gene matches: 9. The germline V gene has CDR1 MDHEN and CDR2 SYDVKM. This CDR3 spans 15 amino acids. The sample is drawn from a study of blood T cell repertoires in COVID-19. This clonotype originated in a man aged 40-49 years who had been exposed to COVID-19. This chain uses TRBV28 with TRBJ1-4; TRBD1 agrees at 8 bases. Material for sequencing was PBMCs or T cells enriched from blood (not recorded which). The CDR3 is CASSDNRGGGEKLFF. CDR3 nucleotides: TGTGCCAGCAGTGACAACAGGGGGGGTGGTGAAAAACTGTTTTTT.